Shown below are 3 T cell receptor beta chains from a single sample sequenced in a study of CD8 T cells in Susac syndrome. Roughly 0.45 to 1 ug RNA was reverse transcribed with random hexamers. TCRdb reprocessed the immunoSEQ multiplex PCR reads with MiXCR, giving one entry per CDR3 protein. The table shows 150,000 to 180,000 distinct CDR3 sequences, with around 96% occurring only once. The source material was CD4+ T cells from PBMCs. All receptors come from a human donor with Susac syndrome.

This chain links TRBV11-2 with TRBJ1-1; TRBD1 matches at 7 bases. Unmatched junction bases numbered 4, after V lost 2 bases and J lost 1 base. The CDR3 is 15 residues long. Germline V CDR1 and CDR2: SGHAT, FQNNGV. CDR3 amino acids: CASSLTRTGNTEAFF. The DNA of the CDR3 is TGTGCCAGCAGCTTAACCCGGACAGGGAACACTGAAGCTTTCTTT.

The chain links TRBV5-6 to TRBJ2-5; D may match TRBD1 or TRBD2 (6 bases each). Trimming stripped 4 bases from V and 2 bases from J, with 12 bases between. The CDR3 runs to 14 residues. Germline V gene data show CDR1 as SGHDT and CDR2 as YYEEEE. In DNA, the CDR3 is TGTGCCAGCAGCGATACGGGGGCGCAAGAGACCCAGTACTTC. Residues: CASSDTGAQETQYF.

The chain combines TRBV4-3 with TRBJ2-1; D gene ambiguous. CDR1 LGHNA and CDR2 YSLEER come from the germline V gene. Trimming shortened V by 0 bases and J by 1 base, and 7 bases separated the two germline ends. CDR3 length equals 15 residues. CDR3 sequence reads: CASSQELPSYNEQFF. The CDR3 DNA reads as TGCGCCAGCAGCCAAGAGCTTCCGTCCTACAATGAGCAGTTCTTC.